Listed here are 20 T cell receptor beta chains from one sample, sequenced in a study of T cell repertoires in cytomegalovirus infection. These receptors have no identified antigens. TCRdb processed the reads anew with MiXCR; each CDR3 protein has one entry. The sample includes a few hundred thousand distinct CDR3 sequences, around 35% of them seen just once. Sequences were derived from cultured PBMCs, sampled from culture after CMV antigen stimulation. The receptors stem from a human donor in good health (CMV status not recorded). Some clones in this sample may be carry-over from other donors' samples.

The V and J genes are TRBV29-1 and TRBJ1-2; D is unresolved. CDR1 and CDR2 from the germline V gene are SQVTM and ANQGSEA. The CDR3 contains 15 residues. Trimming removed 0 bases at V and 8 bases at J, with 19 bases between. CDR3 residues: CSVEDLIQPGRGYTF. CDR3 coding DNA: TGCAGCGTTGAAGATCTAATTCAGCCGGGTCGGGGCTACACCTTC.

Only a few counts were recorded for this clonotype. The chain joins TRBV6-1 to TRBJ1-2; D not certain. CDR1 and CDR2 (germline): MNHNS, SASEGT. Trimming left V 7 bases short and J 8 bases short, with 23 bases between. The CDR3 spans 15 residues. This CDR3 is CASNPQYPPSKGYTF. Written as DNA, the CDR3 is TGTGCCAGCAACCCCCAGTATCCCCCTTCTAAGGGCTACACCTTC.

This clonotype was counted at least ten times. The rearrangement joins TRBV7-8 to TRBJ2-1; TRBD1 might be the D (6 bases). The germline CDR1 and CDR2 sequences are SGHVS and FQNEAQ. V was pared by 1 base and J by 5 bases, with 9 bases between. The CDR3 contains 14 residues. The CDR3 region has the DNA TGTGCCAGCAGCTTAGTTAGGGGGAACAATGAGCAGTTCTTC. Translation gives CASSLVRGNNEQFF.

For the CDR3, the DNA is TGTGCCAGCAGTTTCAGTAGCGGGGGTAAAGAGACCCAGTACTTC. It specifies CASSFSSGGKETQYF. The rearrangement uses TRBV27 and TRBJ2-5; 9 bases map to TRBD2. V shed 3 bases, J shed 3 bases, and the junction held 5 bases outside the gene matches. CDR1 and CDR2 (germline): MNHEY, SMNVEV (reference sequence). CDR3 length equals 15 residues.

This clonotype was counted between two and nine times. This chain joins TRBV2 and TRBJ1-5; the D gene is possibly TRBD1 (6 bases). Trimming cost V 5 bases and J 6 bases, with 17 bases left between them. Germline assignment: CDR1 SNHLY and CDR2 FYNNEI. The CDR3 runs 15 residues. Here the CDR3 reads CASSLGAGGSQPQHF. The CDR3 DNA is TGTGCCAGCAGTTTAGGGGCGGGGGGCAGTCAGCCCCAGCATTTT.

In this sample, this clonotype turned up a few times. The CDR3 coding sequence is TGTGCCAGCAGCCGTCCCCAGATTGAGGTTGGAGGTCCCGAGCAGTACGTC. Amino acid sequence: CASSRPQIEVGGPEQYV. The chain is built from TRBV6-2 or TRBV6-3 and TRBJ2-7; the D gene is possibly TRBD2 (5 bases). CDR3 length: 17 amino acids. Germline V CDR1 and CDR2: MNHEY, SVGEGT. The V gene lost 6 bases and the J gene lost 6 bases, with 27 bases spanning the gap.

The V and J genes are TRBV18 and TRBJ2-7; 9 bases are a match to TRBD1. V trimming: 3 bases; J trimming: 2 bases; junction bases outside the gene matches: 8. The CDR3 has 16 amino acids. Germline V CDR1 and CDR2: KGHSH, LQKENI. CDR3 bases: TGTGCCAGCTCACCGGGAATCCGGGACAGGGCCTACGAGCAGTACTTC. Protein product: CASSPGIRDRAYEQYF.

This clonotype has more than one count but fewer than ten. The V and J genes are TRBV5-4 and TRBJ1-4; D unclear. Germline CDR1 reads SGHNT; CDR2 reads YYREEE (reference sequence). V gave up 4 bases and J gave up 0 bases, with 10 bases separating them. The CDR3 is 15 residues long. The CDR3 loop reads CASSPPGSTNEKLFF. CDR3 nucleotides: TGTGCCAGCAGCCCCCCCGGATCAACTAATGAAAAACTGTTTTTT.

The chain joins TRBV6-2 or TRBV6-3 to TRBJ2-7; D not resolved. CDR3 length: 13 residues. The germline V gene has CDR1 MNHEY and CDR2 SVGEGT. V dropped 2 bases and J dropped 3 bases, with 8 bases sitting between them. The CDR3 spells CASSYGLVYEQYF. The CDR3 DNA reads TGTGCCAGCAGTTACGGTCTAGTCTACGAGCAGTACTTC.

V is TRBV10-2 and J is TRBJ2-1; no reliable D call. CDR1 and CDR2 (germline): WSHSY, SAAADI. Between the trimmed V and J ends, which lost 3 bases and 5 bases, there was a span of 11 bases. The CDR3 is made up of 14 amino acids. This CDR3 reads CASSESEKDNEQFF. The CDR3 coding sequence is TGCGCCAGCAGTGAAAGCGAGAAGGACAATGAGCAGTTCTTC.

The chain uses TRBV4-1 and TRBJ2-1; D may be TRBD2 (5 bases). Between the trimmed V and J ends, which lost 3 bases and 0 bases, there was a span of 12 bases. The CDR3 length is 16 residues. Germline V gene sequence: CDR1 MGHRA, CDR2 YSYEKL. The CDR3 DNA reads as TGCGCCAGCAGCCAGTTGACGGGATCCTCCTACAATGAGCAGTTCTTC. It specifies CASSQLTGSSYNEQFF.

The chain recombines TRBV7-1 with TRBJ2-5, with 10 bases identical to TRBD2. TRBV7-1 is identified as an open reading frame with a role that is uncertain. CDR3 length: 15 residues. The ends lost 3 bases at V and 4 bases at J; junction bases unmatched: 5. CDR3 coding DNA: TGTGCCAGCAGCTCCTCTAGCGGGAGTTTAGAGACCCAGTACTTC. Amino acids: CASSSSSGSLETQYF.

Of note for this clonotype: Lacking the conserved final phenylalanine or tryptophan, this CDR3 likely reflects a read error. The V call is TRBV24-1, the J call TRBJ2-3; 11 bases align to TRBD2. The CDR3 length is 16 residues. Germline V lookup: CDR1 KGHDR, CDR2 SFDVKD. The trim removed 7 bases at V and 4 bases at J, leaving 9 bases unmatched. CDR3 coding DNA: TGTGCCACCAGCCGAGATCCGGGACTAGCGGCAGATACGCAGTATCTT. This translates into CATSRDPGLAADTQYL.

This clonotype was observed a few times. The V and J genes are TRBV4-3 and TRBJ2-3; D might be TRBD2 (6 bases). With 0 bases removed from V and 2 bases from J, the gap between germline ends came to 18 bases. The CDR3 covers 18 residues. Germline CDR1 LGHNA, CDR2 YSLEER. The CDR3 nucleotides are TGCGCCAGCAGCCAAGATTTGAATTTGGGGACTTTCACAGATACGCAGTATTTT. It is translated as CASSQDLNLGTFTDTQYF.

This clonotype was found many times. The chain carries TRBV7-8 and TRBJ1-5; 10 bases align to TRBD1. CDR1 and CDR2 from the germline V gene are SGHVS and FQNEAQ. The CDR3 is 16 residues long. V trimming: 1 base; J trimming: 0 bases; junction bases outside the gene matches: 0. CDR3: CASSLGDRGSNQPQHF. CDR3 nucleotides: TGTGCCAGCAGCTTAGGGGACAGGGGTAGCAATCAGCCCCAGCATTTT.

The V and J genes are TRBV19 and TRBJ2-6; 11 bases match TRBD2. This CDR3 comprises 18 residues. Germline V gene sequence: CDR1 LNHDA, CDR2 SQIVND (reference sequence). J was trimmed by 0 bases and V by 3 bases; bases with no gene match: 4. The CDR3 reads CASSIRLAGGSGANVLTF. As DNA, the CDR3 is TGTGCCAGTAGTATTAGGCTAGCGGGAGGCTCTGGGGCCAACGTCCTGACTTTC.

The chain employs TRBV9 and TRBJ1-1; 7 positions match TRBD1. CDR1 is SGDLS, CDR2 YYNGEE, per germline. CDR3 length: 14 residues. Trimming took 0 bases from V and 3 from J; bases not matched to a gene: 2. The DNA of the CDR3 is TGTGCCAGCAGCGTAGGACAGGGCGACACTGAAGCTTTCTTT. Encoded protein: CASSVGQGDTEAFF.

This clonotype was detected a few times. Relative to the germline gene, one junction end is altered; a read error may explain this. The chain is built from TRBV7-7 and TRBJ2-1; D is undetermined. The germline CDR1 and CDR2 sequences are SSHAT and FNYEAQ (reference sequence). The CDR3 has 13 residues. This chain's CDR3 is CASSLAWHGEQFF. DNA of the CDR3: TGTGCTAGCAGCTTAGCTTGGCATGGTGAGCAGTTCTTC.

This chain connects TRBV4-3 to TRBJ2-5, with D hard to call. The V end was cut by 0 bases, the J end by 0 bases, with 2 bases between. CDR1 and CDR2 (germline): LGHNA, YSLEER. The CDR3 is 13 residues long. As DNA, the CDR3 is TGCGCCAGCAGCCAAGACAACCAAGAGACCCAGTACTTC. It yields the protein CASSQDNQETQYF.

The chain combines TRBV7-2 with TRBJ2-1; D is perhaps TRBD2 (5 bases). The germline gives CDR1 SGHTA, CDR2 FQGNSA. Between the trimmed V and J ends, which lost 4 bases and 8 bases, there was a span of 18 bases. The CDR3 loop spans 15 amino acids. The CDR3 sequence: CASSSGSGMADEQFF. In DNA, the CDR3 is TGTGCCAGCAGCTCCGGCTCCGGGATGGCGGATGAGCAGTTCTTC.